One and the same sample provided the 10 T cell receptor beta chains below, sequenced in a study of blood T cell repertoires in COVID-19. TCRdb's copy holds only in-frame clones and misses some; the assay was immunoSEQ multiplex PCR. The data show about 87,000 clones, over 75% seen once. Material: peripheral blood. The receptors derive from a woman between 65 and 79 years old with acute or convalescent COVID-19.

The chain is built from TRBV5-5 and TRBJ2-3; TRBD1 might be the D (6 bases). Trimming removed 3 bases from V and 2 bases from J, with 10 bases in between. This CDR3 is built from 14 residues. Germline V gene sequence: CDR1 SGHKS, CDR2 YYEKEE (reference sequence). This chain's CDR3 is CASSWDILTDTQYF. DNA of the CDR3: TGTGCCAGCAGCTGGGACATACTCACAGATACGCAGTATTTT.

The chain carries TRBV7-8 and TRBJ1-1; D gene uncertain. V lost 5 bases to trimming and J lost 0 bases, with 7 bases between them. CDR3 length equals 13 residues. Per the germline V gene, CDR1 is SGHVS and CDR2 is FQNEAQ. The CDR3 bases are TGTGCCAGCAGCGCCACACTGAACACTGAAGCTTTCTTT. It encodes CASSATLNTEAFF.

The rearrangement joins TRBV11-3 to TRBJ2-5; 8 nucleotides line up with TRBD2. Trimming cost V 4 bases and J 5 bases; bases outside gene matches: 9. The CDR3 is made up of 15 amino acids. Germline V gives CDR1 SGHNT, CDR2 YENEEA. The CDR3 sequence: CASSSRAGGDETQYF. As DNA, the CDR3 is TGTGCCAGCAGCTCGAGGGCCGGGGGGGACGAGACCCAGTACTTC.

The CDR3 spells CASSELTVNEQYF. The CDR3 coding sequence is TGTGCCAGCAGTGAACTGACTGTCAACGAGCAGTACTTC. The chain carries TRBV6-1 and TRBJ2-7; D uncertain. The V end lost 2 bases, the J end lost 5 bases, and 10 bases lay between the germline ends. CDR1 and CDR2 from the germline V gene are MNHNS and SASEGT. This CDR3 is built from 13 residues.

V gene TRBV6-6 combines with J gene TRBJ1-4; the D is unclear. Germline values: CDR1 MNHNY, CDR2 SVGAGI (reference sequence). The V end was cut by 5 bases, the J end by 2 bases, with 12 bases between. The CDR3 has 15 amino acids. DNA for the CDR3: TGTGCCAGCAGTCACGGACGGACTACTAATGAAAAACTGTTTTTT. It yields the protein CASSHGRTTNEKLFF.

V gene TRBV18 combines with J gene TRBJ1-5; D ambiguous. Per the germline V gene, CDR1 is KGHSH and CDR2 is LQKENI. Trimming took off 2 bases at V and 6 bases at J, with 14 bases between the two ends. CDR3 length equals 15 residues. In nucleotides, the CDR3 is TGTGCCAGCTCACCAGGGCAGTACGTAGGTCAGCCCCAGCATTTT. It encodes CASSPGQYVGQPQHF.

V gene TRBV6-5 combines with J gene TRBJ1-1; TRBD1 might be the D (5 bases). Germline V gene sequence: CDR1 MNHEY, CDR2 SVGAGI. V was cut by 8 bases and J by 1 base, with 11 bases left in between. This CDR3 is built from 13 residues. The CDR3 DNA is TGTGCCAGCGCGGGGGTGGGGAACACTGAAGCTTTCTTT. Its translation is CASAGVGNTEAFF.

The DNA for the CDR3 is TGTGCCAGCTCAAACAGCCTGGGCACAGATACGCAGTATTTT. This gives the protein CASSNSLGTDTQYF. This chain joins TRBV18 and TRBJ2-3; D is unresolved. This CDR3 has 14 residues. V was pared by 5 bases and J by 1 base, with 10 bases between. The V gene's germline CDR1 is KGHSH and CDR2 LQKENI.

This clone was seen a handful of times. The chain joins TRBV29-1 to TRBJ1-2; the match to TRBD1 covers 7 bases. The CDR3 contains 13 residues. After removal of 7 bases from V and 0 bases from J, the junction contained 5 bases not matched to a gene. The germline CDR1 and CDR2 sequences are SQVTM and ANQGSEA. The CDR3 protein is CSAATGTNYGYTF. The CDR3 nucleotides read TGCAGCGCCGCGACAGGGACTAACTATGGCTACACCTTC.

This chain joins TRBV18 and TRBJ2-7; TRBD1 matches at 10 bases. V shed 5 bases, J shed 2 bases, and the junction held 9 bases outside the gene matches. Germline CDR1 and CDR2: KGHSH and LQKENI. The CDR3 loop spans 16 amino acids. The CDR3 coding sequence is TGTGCCAGCTCATCAACGGGACAGGGGATAACCTACGAGCAGTACTTC. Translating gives CASSSTGQGITYEQYF.